One and the same sample provided the 7 T cell receptor beta chains below, sequenced in a study of metastatic and nonmetastatic thyroid tumors. Through MiXCR, TCRdb re-clonotyped the PCR reads. The sample has about 59,000 clones; about 16% are singletons. Ahead of thyroid surgery, no patient had received treatment of any kind. Material: blood. The receptors originated from a male donor with papillary thyroid cancer or a benign thyroid nodule (not recorded which). Some clones in this sample may be carry-over from other donors' samples.

This clone was recorded many times. The chain joins TRBV4-2 to TRBJ2-1; 8 positions agree with TRBD2. The CDR3 spans 16 residues. V lost 0 bases and J lost 9; bases outside the gene matches: 10. The germline CDR1 and CDR2 sequences are LGHNA and YNFKEQ. In DNA form, the CDR3 reads TGTGCCAGCAGCCAAGATGGAGCGGGAGAGGGTACTGAGCAGTTCTTC. Its translation: CASSQDGAGEGTEQFF.

This chain connects TRBV19 to TRBJ1-4; D unresolved. Germline V gene sequence: CDR1 LNHDA, CDR2 SQIVND (reference sequence). V dropped 7 bases and J dropped 2 bases, with 17 bases sitting between them. The CDR3 has 16 amino acids. CDR3 nucleotide sequence: TGTGCCAGTAAGAAGTCGACGGTCGGTACTAATGAAAAACTGTTTTTT. As protein: CASKKSTVGTNEKLFF.

The chain employs TRBV6-1 and TRBJ1-2, with 7 positions matching TRBD1. J gave up 4 bases and V 1 base, and 12 bases lay outside the gene matches. CDR3 length: 17 amino acids. CDR1 and CDR2 from the germline V gene are MNHNS and SASEGT. The CDR3 spells CASSEETGFVGFYGYTF. In nucleotides, the CDR3 is TGTGCCAGCAGTGAAGAGACAGGGTTCGTTGGATTCTATGGCTACACCTTC.

There are many counts of this clone. The chain employs TRBV5-6 and TRBJ2-5; 8 bases map to TRBD2. CDR3 length: 15 amino acids. V shed 4 bases, J shed 4 bases, and the junction held 9 bases outside the gene matches. CDR1 SGHDT and CDR2 YYEEEE come from the germline V gene. DNA for the CDR3: TGTGCCAGCAGCCCCACCCGCGGGGGGAGAGAGACCCAGTACTTC. It translates to CASSPTRGGRETQYF.

This clone was counted many times. This chain uses TRBV6-2 or TRBV6-3 with TRBJ2-5; D remains unclear. The CDR3 loop spans 13 amino acids. Trimming stripped 4 bases from V and 1 base from J, with 7 bases between. From germline, CDR1 is MNHEY and CDR2 SVGEGT. The CDR3 region has the DNA TGTGCCAGCAGTTCAGATATCCAAGAGACCCAGTACTTC. It yields the protein CASSSDIQETQYF.

This clone was seen at least ten times. The chain links TRBV19 to TRBJ1-5; 8 bases line up with TRBD1. Germline V gene sequence: CDR1 LNHDA, CDR2 SQIVND (reference sequence). CDR3 length: 15 residues. V trimming: 4 bases; J trimming: 7 bases; junction bases outside the gene matches: 9. CDR3 bases: TGTGCCAGTAGTACAAGCAGGGGGCCTCAACAGCCCCAGCATTTT. It is translated as CASSTSRGPQQPQHF.

Many counts were recorded for this clone. The genes are TRBV6-2 or TRBV6-3 and TRBJ2-7; tentative D call: TRBD2 (6 bases). The CDR3 runs to 15 residues. Germline CDR1 reads MNHEY; CDR2 reads SVGEGT. The V end was cut by 5 bases, the J end by 3 bases, with 17 bases between. CDR3 bases: TGTGCCAGCAGTACGCCGGGACTTCTAAACTACGAGCAGTACGTC. It translates to CASSTPGLLNYEQYV.